This TCR beta chain was sequenced during a study of shared clonotypes between healthy human individuals. The naive CD8 fraction comprised CD45RO-negative cells positively selected for CCR7 and excluded terminally differentiated effector memory CD45RA+ cells. Donors were healthy HIV-negative adults without recently reported acute infections or vaccinations. Original processing notes: Junction-only immunoSEQ data arrived without quality scores, meaning filtering differed. Profiled with immunoSEQ multiplex PCR; TCRdb holds only in-frame clones, not every one. V and J calls and clone size are as listed in that table; D and trimming were resolved from the DNA. The sample has about 680,000 clones, under 95% seen once. V was clipped by 2 bases and J by 3 bases; unmatched bases: 7. The V gene's germline CDR1 is SEHNR and CDR2 FQNEAQ (reference sequence). This CDR3 is built from 16 residues.

What was sequenced was naive CD8+ T cells sorted from blood. The chain uses TRBV7-9 and TRBJ2-5; 9 bases match TRBD2. The receptor was isolated from a man aged 30-40 years in good health. The CDR3 DNA reads as TGTGCCAGCAGCTTACAGCTAGCGGGAATCGAAGAGACCCAGTACTTC. Translation gives CASSLQLAGIEETQYF.